Listed below are T cell receptor beta chains from one sample, sequenced in a study of vaccination effects on CD4 cells after COVID-19. Their antigen targets remain unknown. TCRdb's table, derived via immunoSEQ multiplex PCR, lists solely in-frame clones and lacks some. This table has tens of thousands of clones, more than 70% appearing once. The sample here was CD4+ T cells from PBMCs cultured with HCoV-229E spike peptides, taken after COVID-19 vaccination. Receptors originate from a human donor who received a COVID-19 vaccine. Each CDR3 is given with its conserved first and last residue. Fields, in order: clone size, J gene, D gene, V gene, CDR3 DNA, CDR3 protein. D genes are given only for firm matches. Expanded clones are given a class, and other clones once, few, many or no size at all.

-	TRBJ2-2	-	TRBV7-3	TGTGCCAGCTCCCCGGTTAGCGCGACCGGGGAGCTGTTTTTT	CASSPVSATGELFF
-	TRBJ1-2	-	TRBV6-5	TGTGCCAGCAGATACGGCAGCCTCGGAGCTAACTATGGCTACACCTTC	CASRYGSLGANYGYTF
-	TRBJ1-1	-	TRBV9	TGTGCCAGCAGCCCCCGGACCCCGAACACTGAAGCTTTCTTT	CASSPRTPNTEAFF
-	TRBJ1-1	-	TRBV12-3/TRBV12-4	TGTGCCAGCAGTTTATACAGAGTTTCTGAAGCTTTCTTT	CASSLYRVSEAFF
-	TRBJ2-5	-	TRBV5-1	TGCGCCAGCAGCTTGGCCAGGGGCGGGTTAGAGACCCAGTACTTC	CASSLARGGLETQYF
-	TRBJ1-5	-	TRBV18	TGTGCCAGCTCTCCCCGGTGGGTGGAGAGCAATCAGCCCCAGCATTTT	CASSPRWVESNQPQHF
-	TRBJ1-1	TRBD1	TRBV3-1/TRBV3-2	TGTGCCAGCAGCCAGGGACAGTCAGCTTTCTTT	CASSQGQSAFF
few	TRBJ1-1	TRBD1	TRBV2	TGTGCCAGCAGATGGGGCCTTGGGACAGGGACTGAAGCTTTCTTT	CASRWGLGTGTEAFF
-	TRBJ2-3	-	TRBV5-1	TGCGCCAGCAGCTTGGAGGACTATTCTGATACGCAGTATTTT	CASSLEDYSDTQYF
-	TRBJ1-2	-	TRBV7-2	TGTGCCAGCAGCCATACAGGGAGGTGGGGCTACACCTTC	CASSHTGRWGYTF
-	TRBJ2-1	-	TRBV24-1	TGTGCCACCAGTGATTTTCCCAGATACAATGAGCAGTTCTTC	CATSDFPRYNEQFF
-	TRBJ1-1	-	TRBV5-1	TGCGCCAGCAGCCTCGGAACTGCAGGTACTGAAGCTTTCTTT	CASSLGTAGTEAFF
-	TRBJ2-5	TRBD2	TRBV7-2	TGTGCCAGCAGCTTAGGCGGACTAGCGGGGGGGCAGGGGGAGACCCAGTACTTC	CASSLGGLAGGQGETQYF
-	TRBJ1-2	-	TRBV28	TGTGCCAGCAGTACCAACTATGGCTACACCTTC	CASSTNYGYTF
-	TRBJ2-3	-	TRBV6-4	TGTGCCAGCAGTGTGGGCAGAGCTAGCACAGATACGCAGTATTTT	CASSVGRASTDTQYF
-	TRBJ1-2	-	TRBV6-5	TGTGCCAGCAGAACCTTAGGGCAAGGGTATGGCTACACCTTC	CASRTLGQGYGYTF
few	TRBJ1-4	-	TRBV7-9	TGTGCCAGCACCCGGACTTCAACTAATGAAAAACTGTTTTTT	CASTRTSTNEKLFF
once	TRBJ2-5	TRBD1	TRBV5-1	TGCGCCAGTTCTGGGACAGGGGCGAGGGAGACCCAGTACTTC	CASSGTGARETQYF
-	TRBJ1-3	-	TRBV18	TGTGCCAGCTCACCACAGTACTCTGGAAACACCATATATTTT	CASSPQYSGNTIYF
-	TRBJ1-3	TRBD1	TRBV28	TGTGCCAGTCTTACAGGGGGCGCCGGAAACACCATATATTTT	CASLTGGAGNTIYF
-	TRBJ2-5	-	TRBV7-3	TGTGCCAGCAGCACAAGGGGTCAAGAGACCCAGTACTTC	CASSTRGQETQYF
once	TRBJ2-3	-	TRBV4-3	TGCGCCAGCAGCCGGGATCCTCTTTCGGATACGCAGTATTTT	CASSRDPLSDTQYF
-	TRBJ2-3	TRBD2	TRBV18	TGTGCCAGCTCACGAACGACTAGCGGGGGTAAGGATACGCAGTATTTT	CASSRTTSGGKDTQYF
-	TRBJ1-5	TRBD1	TRBV27	TGTGCCAGCAGGTTGAGACAGGGAAGTCAGCCCCAGCATTTT	CASRLRQGSQPQHF
-	TRBJ1-2	-	TRBV10-2	TGCGCCAGCAGTGAGGGGGTGTACGGCGGCTACACCTTC	CASSEGVYGGYTF
-	TRBJ1-2	-	TRBV6-5	TGTGCCAGCAGTTACTCGACGGGTTCGGGAGGCTACACCTTC	CASSYSTGSGGYTF
-	TRBJ2-1	TRBD2	TRBV6-5	TGTGCCAGCAGAAAGCGGGACCGAGAAAACAATGAGCAGTTCTTC	CASRKRDRENNEQFF
-	TRBJ2-1	TRBD1	TRBV7-9	TGTGCCAGCAGCTTAGTTGGGACAGGGAGCAATGAGCAGTTCTTC	CASSLVGTGSNEQFF
few	TRBJ1-1	-	TRBV2	TGTGCCAGCAGTGTTCAGAGGGGGAACACTGAAGCTTTCTTT	CASSVQRGNTEAFF
-	TRBJ2-1	-	TRBV19	TGTGCCACCACGGACGGTTACGCCTACAATGAGCAGTTCTTC	CATTDGYAYNEQFF
-	TRBJ1-6	-	TRBV18	TGTGCCAGCTCACCACTAGGACAGTATAATTCACCCCTCCACTTT	CASSPLGQYNSPLHF
-	TRBJ2-1	-	TRBV6-5	TGTGCCAGCAGTTTCACTAGTTACAATGAGCAGTTCTTC	CASSFTSYNEQFF
once	TRBJ2-3	-	TRBV24-1	TGTGCCACCAGTGATTTCGGGGGAATTAGCACAGATACGCAGTATTTT	CATSDFGGISTDTQYF
-	TRBJ2-5	-	TRBV7-2	TGTGCCAGCAGCTTAGCGGCAGGGCGGGAGACCCAGTACTTC	CASSLAAGRETQYF
-	TRBJ1-5	-	TRBV28	TGTGCCAGCAGTACCCGACAGTCTAAATATAGCAATCAGCCCCAGCATTTT	CASSTRQSKYSNQPQHF
-	TRBJ1-1	TRBD1	TRBV7-2	TGTGCCAGCAGCTCGACAGGGGTGAACACTGAAGCTTTCTTT	CASSSTGVNTEAFF
-	TRBJ2-5	TRBD2	TRBV4-3	TGCGCCAGCAGCCAAGAAGGTGGGCTAGCGGGGCAAGAGACCCAGTACTTC	CASSQEGGLAGQETQYF
-	TRBJ2-2	-	TRBV5-1	TGCGCCAGCAGCTCGCTAAGTGTCTCCGGGGAGCTGTTTTTT	CASSSLSVSGELFF
few	TRBJ2-1	-	TRBV29-1	TGCAGCTTTGACGGGGGTGGGTCCTACAATGAGCAGTTCTTC	CSFDGGGSYNEQFF
-	TRBJ1-6	-	TRBV11-2	TGTGCCAGCAGCTTACCTCCAGGGGATAATTCACCCCTCCACTTT	CASSLPPGDNSPLHF
-	TRBJ2-3	TRBD2	TRBV11-2	TGTGCCAGCAGCTTAGCCCAGCGGGGGCTCCACCATACGCAGTATTTT	CASSLAQRGLHHTQYF
few	TRBJ2-3	-	TRBV6-2/TRBV6-3	TGTGCCAGCAGTTACTGGGTAGGGGCAGATACGCAGTATTTT	CASSYWVGADTQYF
-	TRBJ1-1	-	TRBV4-1	TGCGCCAGCAGCCAAGATGGACGGGTTGAAGCTTTCTTT	CASSQDGRVEAFF
few	TRBJ1-3	TRBD1	TRBV19	TGTGCCAGTAGTTTTTCGACAGGGGGAGAGAACACCATATATTTT	CASSFSTGGENTIYF
-	TRBJ2-3	-	TRBV19	TGTGCCAGTACCCGCGCGGGGAAATTCGATACGCAGTATTTT	CASTRAGKFDTQYF
-	TRBJ2-1	-	TRBV7-3	TGTGCCAGCAGCCCCCGGGACGTCAATGAGCAGTTCTTC	CASSPRDVNEQFF
-	TRBJ2-2	-	TRBV7-9	TGTGCCAGCAGCTTAAGGAACACCGGGGAGCTGTTTTTT	CASSLRNTGELFF
-	TRBJ2-3	-	TRBV5-1	TGCGCCAGCAGCCCCCTAGGGAAGGGCACAGATACGCAGTATTTT	CASSPLGKGTDTQYF
few	TRBJ2-1	TRBD2	TRBV5-1	TGCGCCAGCAGCACGGGGGGCTCCTACAATGAGCAGTTCTTC	CASSTGGSYNEQFF
few	TRBJ1-5	-	TRBV28	TGTGCCAGCAGTTTAAACGGGTTCAATCAGCCCCAGCATTTT	CASSLNGFNQPQHF
-	TRBJ2-1	-	TRBV7-9	TGTGCCAGCAGCTTCCCAGGGGGGGGAGGGAATGAGCAGTTCTTC	CASSFPGGGGNEQFF
once	TRBJ2-2	TRBD1	TRBV12-3/TRBV12-4	TGTGCCAGCAGTCCCCAGGGGGCCGGGGAGCTGTTTTTT	CASSPQGAGELFF
-	TRBJ1-4	TRBD1	TRBV11-2	TGTGCCAGCAGCCCCGGGACAGGGGTCAAGGAAAAACTGTTTTTT	CASSPGTGVKEKLFF
few	TRBJ1-1	-	TRBV19	TGTGCCAGTAGTACCGGGTTGGGATGGGGTTTTTCGGCTGAAGCTTTCTTT	CASSTGLGWGFSAEAFF
-	TRBJ2-5	TRBD2	TRBV9	TGTGCCAGCAGCGTCGGGACTAGCGGGGGGATCCCTCAAGAGACCCAGTACTTC	CASSVGTSGGIPQETQYF